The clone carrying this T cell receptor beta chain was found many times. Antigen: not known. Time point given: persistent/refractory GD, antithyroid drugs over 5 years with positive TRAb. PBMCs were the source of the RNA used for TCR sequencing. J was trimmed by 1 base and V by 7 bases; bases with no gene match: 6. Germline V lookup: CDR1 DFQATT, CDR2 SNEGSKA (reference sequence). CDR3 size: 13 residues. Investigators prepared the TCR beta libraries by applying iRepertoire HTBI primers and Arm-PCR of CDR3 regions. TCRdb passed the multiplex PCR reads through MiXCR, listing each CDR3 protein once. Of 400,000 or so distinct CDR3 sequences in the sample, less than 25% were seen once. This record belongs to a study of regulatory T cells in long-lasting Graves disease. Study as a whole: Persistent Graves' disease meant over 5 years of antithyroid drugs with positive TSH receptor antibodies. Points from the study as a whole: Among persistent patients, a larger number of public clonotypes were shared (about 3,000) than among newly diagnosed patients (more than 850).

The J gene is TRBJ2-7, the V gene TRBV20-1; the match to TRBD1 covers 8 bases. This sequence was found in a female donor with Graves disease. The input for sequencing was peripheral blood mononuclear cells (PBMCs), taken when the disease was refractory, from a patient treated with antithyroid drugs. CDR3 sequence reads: CSVPGQASYEQYF. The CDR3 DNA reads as TGCAGTGTACCGGGACAGGCATCCTACGAGCAGTACTTC.